The clone carrying this T cell receptor beta chain has ten or more counts. The antigen is not known. Via MiXCR, TCRdb re-called the 5' RACE reads, giving one row per CDR3 protein. The sample has some 31,000 distinct CDR3 sequences, 9% to 15% seen once. Trimming removed 4 bases at V and 2 bases at J, with 12 bases between. CDR1 SGDLS and CDR2 YYNGEE come from the germline V gene. The CDR3 contains 14 residues. This specimen belongs to a study of T-cell memory formation after mild COVID-19. Whole-study findings and limits: The study found balanced CD4/CD8 in clones contracting day 15 to 85 and a CD4+ lean in later expanders.

The chain carries TRBV9 and TRBJ1-2; D might be TRBD1 (5 bases). The sequence derives from an adult woman who had mild COVID-19 (a few samples of this study predate the infection). Cell type and time point are not known. The source material was PBMCs or a T cell subset sorted from them (not recorded which). The CDR3 reads CASSSSNRNYGYTF. In DNA, the CDR3 is TGTGCCAGCAGCTCATCGAACAGGAACTATGGCTACACCTTC.